This T cell receptor (beta chain) was captured in a study of blood T cells in healthy people across ages. As concerns this clonotype: What it binds is unknown.

Between the trimmed V and J ends, which lost 3 bases and 6 bases, there was a span of 8 bases. Germline V gene data show CDR1 as SEHNR and CDR2 as FQNEAQ (reference sequence). The CDR3 length is 12 residues. Study findings and constraints: Roughly linearly, TCR beta diversity per million T cells fell as age increased.

Together with a sample-barcoded 5' primer, a J-beta primer mix was included in a second PCR lasting roughly 6 to 12 cycles. MiXCR was run by TCRdb on the 5' RACE reads, yielding one entry per CDR3 protein. Among 550,000 to 650,000 distinct CDR3 sequences, about 29% were seen once, and the ten largest hold approximately 3.3%. These data also formed part of another study, on T cells of mothers and their children.

This clonotype was obtained from a boy aged 2 to 10 in good health. The rearrangement links TRBV7-9 to TRBJ1-2; no firm D call. The sequenced sample was blood. CDR3 protein: CASSFPLNGYTF. CDR3 DNA sequence: TGTGCCAGCAGCTTCCCCTTAAATGGCTACACCTTC.